The clone carrying this T cell receptor (beta chain) was seen a handful of times. This sample stems from a study of blood T cell repertoires in COVID-19. Overall study: Samples of COVID-19 (acute and convalescent) were obtained from the United States, Italy and Spain.

The data were produced by immunoSEQ multiplex PCR, yet TCRdb's version contains in-frame clones alone and is incomplete. The sample shows roughly 250,000 clones, 65% to 90% of them seen only once. The CDR3 contains 15 residues. Per germline, CDR1 MGHRA and CDR2 YSYEKL. Trimming cost V 4 bases and J 8 bases, with 18 bases left between them. Material: peripheral blood. The chain has TRBV4-1 and TRBJ2-1, with D perhaps matching TRBD2 (5 bases). The clonotype was recovered from a woman aged 55-75 years with active or convalescent COVID-19. The CDR3 bases are TGCGCCAGCAGCCGCCTGCCTAGCACGTTGGATGAGCAGTTCTTC. Its protein is CASSRLPSTLDEQFF.